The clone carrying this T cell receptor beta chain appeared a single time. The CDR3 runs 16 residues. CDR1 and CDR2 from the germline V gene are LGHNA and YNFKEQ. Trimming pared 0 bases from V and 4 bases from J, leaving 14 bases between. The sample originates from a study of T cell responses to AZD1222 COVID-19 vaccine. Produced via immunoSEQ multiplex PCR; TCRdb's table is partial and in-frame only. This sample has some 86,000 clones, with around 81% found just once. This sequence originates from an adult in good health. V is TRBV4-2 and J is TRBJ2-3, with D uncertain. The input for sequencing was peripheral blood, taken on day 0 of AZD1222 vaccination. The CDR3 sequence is CASSQDTVAAADTQYF. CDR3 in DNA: TGTGCCAGCAGCCAAGATACGGTAGCTGCGGCAGATACGCAGTATTTT.